This T cell receptor beta chain emerged from a study of cytomegalovirus exposure and HLA in healthy donors. Study-wide results and limits: Apparent HLA restriction characterized most CMV-associated TCR beta chains in a later analysis.

This CDR3 comprises 14 residues. V shed 6 bases and J shed 2 bases, with 13 bases lying between them. Germline CDR1 is MNHNS and CDR2 is SASEGT. PCR used 60 Vbeta primers and 13 Jbeta primers. Sequenced by immunoSEQ multiplex PCR; TCRdb stores in-frame clones only, minus some. The sample has more than 90,000 clones, about 75% seen once; the top ten hold around 7%. About this clone itself: As yet, its antigen is unknown.

The V call is TRBV6-1, the J call TRBJ1-2; a weak D match, TRBD1 (6 bases). The source material was PBMCs. The TCR originated in a man between 40 and 49 years old in good health and CMV-seropositive. In DNA, the CDR3 is TGTGCCAGCAGATCGGACAGTTCCAACTATGGCTACACCTTC. This encodes CASRSDSSNYGYTF.